Listed below are T cell receptor beta chains from one sample, sequenced in a study of blood T cell repertoires in COVID-19. Assay used: immunoSEQ multiplex PCR; TCRdb lists only in-frame clones, some missing. The data show 150,000 to 200,000 clones, about four fifths seen once. Material for sequencing was peripheral blood. Source of these receptors: an older woman with COVID-19, enrolled during active disease. The CDR3 runs from the conserved cysteine through the conserved F or W. A D gene is named only where the DNA matches it firmly. Only some rows state a clone size, as once, few, many or a class for expanded clones.

cdr3_nt cdr3_aa d_call j_call clone_size v_call
TGTGCCAGCAGTTACCGCCCGGCAGGCCACAATGAGCAGTTCTTC CASSYRPAGHNEQFF NA TRBJ2-1 NA TRBV6-5
TGCGCCAGCAGCTTGGGGGACAGTTTAGAGGGGGCCCATGAGCAGTTCTTC CASSLGDSLEGAHEQFF TRBD1 TRBJ2-1 NA TRBV5-1
TGTGCCAGCAGCCAAGATGCAAACAGGGGGCCTACTAACTATGGCTACACCTTC CASSQDANRGPTNYGYTF TRBD1 TRBJ1-2 NA TRBV4-2
TGTGCCAGCAGTTTATTGGTCGGTCAGCCCCAGCATTTT CASSLLVGQPQHF NA TRBJ1-5 NA TRBV27
TGTGCCAGCAGCCAGGGCCCTAGCGGGAGCTGGAGCGAGCAGTACTTC CASSQGPSGSWSEQYF TRBD2 TRBJ2-7 NA TRBV3-1/TRBV3-2
TGTGCCAGCTCAGATAGACAGGCCGCGAACACCGGGGAGCTGTTTTTT CASSDRQAANTGELFF NA TRBJ2-2 once TRBV18
TGTGCCAGCAGCTTAGGAGGCGCGGGAAGAGCCAAAAACATTCAGTACTTC CASSLGGAGRAKNIQYF NA TRBJ2-4 NA TRBV7-6
TGTGCCAGCAGACCACCTCGGGACAAAACAGACTATGGCTACACCTTC CASRPPRDKTDYGYTF NA TRBJ1-2 NA TRBV28
TGTGCCATTATGGAGACAGGGCTTGACTATGGCTACACCTTC CAIMETGLDYGYTF TRBD1 TRBJ1-2 once TRBV28
TGTGCCAGCAGTTTATTCAGGGGCCTGAACACTGAAGCTTTCTTT CASSLFRGLNTEAFF NA TRBJ1-1 NA TRBV27
TGTGCCAGTAGTATAGAGAGGGCTAACTATGGCTACACCTTC CASSIERANYGYTF NA TRBJ1-2 NA TRBV19
TGTGCCAGCAGCCAAGATTGGGCAACAGATACGCAGTATTTT CASSQDWATDTQYF NA TRBJ2-3 once TRBV14
TGTGCCAGCGGACAGGCGGGCATGAACACTGAAGCTTTCTTT CASGQAGMNTEAFF TRBD1 TRBJ1-1 NA TRBV19
TGTGCCAGCAGCTTCTACGCAGATACGCAGTATTTT CASSFYADTQYF NA TRBJ2-3 once TRBV7-2
TGCAGCGTTGATCGACAGGGGGGAGAGACCCAGTACTTC CSVDRQGGETQYF TRBD1 TRBJ2-5 NA TRBV29-1
TGTGCCACCAGCAAGTTGACAGCTAACTATGGCTACACCTTC CATSKLTANYGYTF NA TRBJ1-2 few TRBV15
TGCAGCGTTGTTTGGACACTGAACACTGAAGCTTTCTTT CSVVWTLNTEAFF NA TRBJ1-1 NA TRBV29-1
TGTGCCAGCTCACCCGGGAGGGGGAACTATGGCTACACCTTC CASSPGRGNYGYTF NA TRBJ1-2 NA TRBV18
TGTGCCAGCAGCTTACCCGGGACAGGGGGCTCTGGGGCCAACGTCCTGACTTTC CASSLPGTGGSGANVLTF TRBD1 TRBJ2-6 NA TRBV7-3
TGTGCCAGCAGCTTGTCGCGGACAGTCGACGAGCAGTACTTC CASSLSRTVDEQYF NA TRBJ2-7 NA TRBV7-2
TGCGCCAGCAGAGGCGGGGCTGGCAATGAGCAGTTCTTC CASRGGAGNEQFF NA TRBJ2-1 NA TRBV5-1
TGCGCCAGCAGCTTGGGTCTAGCGGGAGGGCGAGGGGCCAACGTCCTGACTTTC CASSLGLAGGRGANVLTF TRBD2 TRBJ2-6 NA TRBV5-1
TGTGCCAGCAGCTTGGCGGCGGTACTTTCGGAAGCTTTCTTT CASSLAAVLSEAFF NA TRBJ1-1 NA TRBV5-6
TGTGCCAGCAGCTTATATACAGGGGGCGCACGAAACACCATATATTTT CASSLYTGGARNTIYF TRBD1 TRBJ1-3 NA TRBV7-9
TGTGCCAGCAGCTTGATCCGTGAAGCTTTCTTT CASSLIREAFF NA TRBJ1-1 once TRBV5-8
TGTGCCAGCAGTGGTCCTACAGGTCTGAACACTGAAGCTTTCTTT CASSGPTGLNTEAFF NA TRBJ1-1 NA TRBV2
TGTGCCAGCAGCGCGAACCAGGGACAGGGGACCTATGGCTACACCTTC CASSANQGQGTYGYTF TRBD1 TRBJ1-2 NA TRBV5-6
TGTGCCAGCACCTACGACAGGGTCCAAGAGACCCAGTACTTC CASTYDRVQETQYF TRBD1 TRBJ2-5 few TRBV28
TGCGCCAGCAGCGGGCGAGACAGGGGTGGAATTACTGAAGCTTTCTTT CASSGRDRGGITEAFF TRBD1 TRBJ1-1 NA TRBV4-1
TGTGCCAGCAGCCTACAGGGGGCGATGACCGGGACCCAGTACTTC CASSLQGAMTGTQYF TRBD1 TRBJ2-5 NA TRBV7-2
TGCGCCAGCACACTGGGGCGGGGGGGAGAGACCCAGTACTTC CASTLGRGGETQYF TRBD2 TRBJ2-5 NA TRBV5-1
TGCAGTGCAAGTCTACTAACGACGGCCTATAGCAATCAGCCCCAGCATTTT CSASLLTTAYSNQPQHF NA TRBJ1-5 NA TRBV20-1
TGTGCCACCTCATCGGGGGGGGCGCAGGTCGAGCAGTACTTC CATSSGGAQVEQYF TRBD2 TRBJ2-7 NA TRBV19
TGTGCCAGCAGCCCGTTAGGGGCGGGGGACCAAGAGACCCAGTACTTC CASSPLGAGDQETQYF TRBD2 TRBJ2-5 many TRBV5-6
TGTGCCAGCAGCTTGGGGGTAGCGGGAAACCAAGAGACCCAGTACTTC CASSLGVAGNQETQYF TRBD2 TRBJ2-5 NA TRBV5-5
TGTGCCAGCAGCCAAGGACCGCGCGGCGGTCAGCCCCAGCATTTT CASSQGPRGGQPQHF NA TRBJ1-5 NA TRBV3-1/TRBV3-2
TGTGCCAGTAGTCGGGACACAACCTACAATGAGCAGTTCTTC CASSRDTTYNEQFF NA TRBJ2-1 NA TRBV19
TGTGCCAGCAGCCAGGACATTAATGAAAAACTGTTTTTT CASSQDINEKLFF NA TRBJ1-4 few TRBV6-4
TGTGCCAGCAGCTGGGGGACAGGGGGAGATCAGCCCCAGCATTTT CASSWGTGGDQPQHF TRBD1 TRBJ1-5 NA TRBV5-5
TGTGCCAGCAGCCCGGGGAGAAGGCGAAACACTGAAGCTTTCTTT CASSPGRRRNTEAFF NA TRBJ1-1 NA TRBV7-9
TGTGCCAGCAGCGGACAGGGAGTTTCCTACAATGAGCAGTTCTTC CASSGQGVSYNEQFF TRBD1 TRBJ2-1 NA TRBV9